Reported below is one T cell receptor beta chain. What antigen it recognizes has not been identified. The record has no base qualities; no much larger clone is one base away. The data are from a study of cytotoxic CD8 clonotypes in ibrutinib-treated CLL (dated by TCRdb to the early 2020s). Some background on the complete study: The cohort was composed of under 12 relapsed/refractory and fewer than 16 treatment-naive patients; IGHV unmutated status was identified in some 17 patients. Every sample from remission and from progressive disease was obtained while the patients were still on ibrutinib. The response samples were drawn at a median of around eleven months into treatment, with a range of about 6 to 40 months. Samples averaged approximately 260,000 productive templates and some 91,000 productive rearrangements. Longitudinal samples were obtainable from about 30% of the roughly 90 participants in the trial. Responses were partial in roughly 24 patients and complete in 2; after median around 68 months follow-up, about 14 stayed in remission and some twelve progressed. Cryopreserved peripheral blood mononuclear cells were collected at three points: before therapy, at response, and at either sustained remission or disease progression. Study-wide conclusions, independent of this receptor: Lymph node repertoires were not examined, and the timing of sampling was not matched between patients in sustained remission and those whose disease progressed. Clonality rose at ibrutinib response, remained stable during sustained remission, and dropped back toward baseline at progression. Public clonotypes were rare and either shrank or stayed stable during treatment, and the rise in clonality at ibrutinib response reflected expansion of private clonotypes. At baseline, clonality was higher than in age-matched healthy donors and showed a strong correlation with circulating CD8+ T-cell counts.

A MiSeq instrument was used for deep resolution sequencing, which targeted depths ranging from 1 in 1 million up to 1 in 200,000 T cells, with coverage averaging 10x for each clonotype. The immunoSEQ hsTCRB Kit was used to generate TCR beta libraries. The authors' analysis ran thus. The data were analyzed with ImmunoSEQ Analyzer and ImmunoSEQ Data Assistant, and V, D and J gene assignments followed IMGT definitions. Clonality, with values ranging from 0 to 1, was calculated as one minus the normalized Shannon entropy of productive rearrangement frequencies. Only overrepresented clonotypes making up at least 0.05% of the repertoire of each patient were included in the public clonotype analysis. About a dozen age-matched healthy donor repertoires from immuneACCESS served as clonality controls. TCRdb mirrors the immuneACCESS table, restricted to in-frame sequences. Some clones are absent from its copies; in checked studies, under half trace to an unresolved V gene, and the reason for the others is unknown. V and J calls and clone size are given by that table; D and trimming were obtained from the DNA. This sample gives hundreds of thousands of clones in total; under 75% of them show up just once. The ten biggest clones cover approximately 15% of the sample.

This sample's time point label indicates: approximately 2 years on ibrutinib. For TCR beta library preparation, roughly 2 micrograms of genomic DNA were extracted from the cryopreserved PBMCs. Longitudinal blood samples from CLL patients on ibrutinib monotherapy underwent high-throughput TCR beta sequencing. The patients were enrolled in a single-center, open-label phase 2 trial of ibrutinib monotherapy. The germline V gene yields LGHNA for CDR1 and YNFKEQ for CDR2. Taken from cysteine to phenylalanine, the CDR3 has 18 residues. Just CDR3 DNA is preserved here, 54 bases in frame from base 1. V trim: 2 bases; J trim: 3 bases; unmatched bases: 8.

The sequenced sample was PBMCs, obtained after 24 months of ibrutinib treatment. The chain couples TRBV4-2 to TRBJ2-7, with 15 central nucleotides matching TRBD2. The TCR sequence derives from a human donor with chronic lymphocytic leukemia. At the DNA level, the sequence is TGTGCCAGCAGCCAACAAGGGACTAGCGGGAGGACCATCTACGAGCAGTACTTC. It translates to CASSQQGTSGRTIYEQYF.